The 5 T cell receptor beta chains below come from one sample, sequenced in a study of blood T cell repertoires in COVID-19. The repertoire was sequenced with immunoSEQ multiplex PCR; TCRdb's copy has only in-frame clones and lacks some. This table has some 700,000 clones, over 80% appearing once. Sample: peripheral blood. The receptor source for this set is a woman in her late teens or twenties with acute or convalescent COVID-19.

The CDR3 bases are TGCAGCGTTGCCGGGACAGGGGGAGGAAACACCATATATTTT. The encoded protein is CSVAGTGGGNTIYF. This chain links TRBV29-1 with TRBJ1-3; 11 nucleotides line up with TRBD1. V dropped 4 bases and J dropped 4; count of bases not matched to a gene: 3. This CDR3 comprises 14 residues. Germline V gene data show CDR1 as SQVTM and CDR2 as ANQGSEA.

As to this clone: This CDR3 fails to terminate in the conserved phenylalanine or tryptophan, so it likely reflects a read error. The DNA is omitted, as the CDR3 cannot be located on it reliably, and the CDR3 follows TCRdb's listing. The J gene is TRBJ1-2, the V gene TRBV21-1. TRBV21-1 is a known pseudogene. The CDR3 comprises 12 residues, both ends counted. This chain's CDR3 is CAGRNDVGVDFC.

This clone was seen a single time. CDR3 region: CASSYGQGRLGTEAFF. For the CDR3, the DNA is TGTGCCAGCAGTTACGGACAGGGTAGGCTTGGCACTGAAGCTTTCTTT. V usage is TRBV6-5 and J usage is TRBJ1-1; 8 nucleotides agree with TRBD1. V gave up 2 bases and J gave up 4 bases; unmatched junction bases: 9. Germline V gene sequence: CDR1 MNHEY, CDR2 SVGAGI. The CDR3 is 16 residues long.

J is TRBJ1-2 and V is TRBV7-6, with a possible D match to TRBD1 (5 bases). CDR1 and CDR2 from the germline V gene are SGHVS and FNYEAQ. The CDR3 is 15 amino acids. Trimming cost V 1 base and J 4 bases, with 13 bases left between them. CDR3: CASSLEPGSGYGYTF. The CDR3 DNA sequence: TGTGCCAGCAGCTTAGAGCCAGGGTCGGGCTATGGCTACACCTTC.

The chain links TRBV10-3 to TRBJ1-1; 7 bases align to TRBD1. Germline V gives CDR1 ENHRY, CDR2 SYGVKD. Trimming cost V 4 bases and J 5 bases; bases outside gene matches: 4. This CDR3 is 13 amino acids long. The CDR3 spells CAISAGQSTEAFF. The CDR3 DNA sequence: TGTGCCATCAGTGCGGGACAGAGTACTGAAGCTTTCTTT.